This TCR beta chain was found in a study of cytomegalovirus exposure and HLA in healthy donors. Study findings and constraints: Both high specificity and high sensitivity reportedly marked the classifier's diagnosis of cytomegalovirus status. The study recorded about 160 TCR beta chains that were cytomegalovirus-associated.

On this clone itself: The antigen remains undetermined.

The study drew the donors from its roughly 120-subject validation cohort, separate from the approximately 700-subject first cohort. Using immunoSEQ multiplex PCR, the repertoire was profiled, and TCRdb retains in-frame clones only, with some absent. The repertoire holds fewer than 85,000 clones, with 80% to 90% as singletons. Germline loops: CDR1 GTSNPN, CDR2 SVGIG (reference sequence). V trimming: 3 bases; J trimming: 1 base; junction bases outside the gene matches: 10. This CDR3 has 17 amino acids. This rearrangement joins TRBV30 to TRBJ2-2; 8 nucleotides agree with TRBD1. Sequencing was performed on PBMCs. The TCR comes from a woman aged 18-29 years in good health and CMV-seropositive. The CDR3 loop reads CAWSLLRGTGNTGELFF. The CDR3 DNA sequence: TGTGCCTGGAGCTTACTCCGAGGGACAGGGAACACCGGGGAGCTGTTTTTT.